What follows describes a single TCR beta chain. Its antigen remains undetermined. Per-base qualities were not stored, and no clone one base away is much larger. TCRbeta CDR3 regions were amplified from genomic DNA using the immunoSEQ Assay, a bias-controlled multiplex PCR. The study's processing was this. Within the assay, amplification of reference gene primers was used to estimate how many nucleated cells each sample contained. To quantify the absolute abundance of each unique TCRbeta CDR3 rearrangement, sequence reads were collapsed and filtered. For each sample, productive Simpson clonality was calculated as the square root of Simpson's diversity index across productive rearrangements. In TCRdb, the immuneACCESS table is reduced to in-frame sequences with V and J assigned. These tables do not hold every clone; where another copy was compared, an unresolved V gene accounts for under half, and the others remain unexplained. The V and J calls and clone size were taken over from that table, and D and trimming were inferred from the DNA. The sample table contains about 240,000 clones; only one count was recorded for more than 75% of them. The leading ten clones occupy roughly 3.3% of the sample.

In the prospective study, participants were roughly 18 to 90 years old, resided in about 25 geographic areas of the United States, and were enrolled through a virtual design. In the prospective study, participants were assigned to cohorts based on the clinical history participants reported in a screening survey and a study questionnaire. In the prospective study, mobile phlebotomists collected whole blood, serum and a nasopharyngeal or oropharyngeal swab from each participant. Participants in the prospective study had the option to provide additional blood draws and questionnaires over a roughly 2-month period. Prospective study blood samples were shipped either frozen or at room temperature before DNA extraction. These data are taken from a study of blood T cell repertoires in COVID-19 (dated by TCRdb to about 2020). Study-wide context: The collaborator samples originated in the United States, Italy and Spain and spanned the acute and convalescent phases of COVID-19. The prospective study material was composed of cDNA or gDNA derived from T cells, B-cell-depleted T cells, or PBMCs. Deeply sampled blood TCRbeta repertoires from subjects exposed to, actively infected with, or recovered from COVID-19 were included in the dataset. The repertoires were released in a freely available public database meant as a resource for research on the immune response to SARS-CoV-2. The samples were drawn from the first 160 participants of the ongoing ImmuneRACE study and from 950 to 1,500 subjects provided by 6 global collaborators. Nearly every sample came with metadata listing a de-identified subject ID, COVID-19 status, age in years and sex. Where available, HLA class I and class II types were obtained from metadata supplied by the sample provider rather than from assay-based typing.

What the research found in general, with its limitations: How much clinical and demographic metadata was included differed by source and by participant, and the metadata was provided uncurated.

CDR1 and CDR2 (KGHSH, LQKENI) derive from the germline V gene. The CDR3 contains 19 residues, cysteine and phenylalanine counted. Only the CDR3 DNA stays, 57 bases, in frame from base 1. V is cut by 1 base and J by 4 bases, and the space between the germline ends is 22 bases. The receptor's source is a middle-aged woman with acute COVID-19. The sequenced material came from PBMCs or T cells enriched from blood (not recorded which). The V gene is TRBV18 and the J gene is TRBJ1-4; TRBD1 is possibly the D segment (6 matching bases). Here is the DNA: TGTGCCAGCTCACCACTACGCCCGCGTTCACAGGGATTTAATGAAAAACTGTTTTTT. This encodes CASSPLRPRSQGFNEKLFF. Where the CDR3 stops, the reference TRBV18 and TRBJ1-4 genes take over; the full variable domain is NAGVMQNPRHLVRRRGQEARLRCSPMKGHSHVYWYRQLPEEGLKFMVYLQKENIIDESGMPKERFSAEFPKEGPSILRIQQVVRGDSAAYFCASSPLRPRSQGFNEKLFFGSGTQLSVL.